The TCR beta chain under discussion was sequenced for a study of beta chain features in type 1 diabetes. Study results and caveats: In patients and controls equally, PCR might favor templates that are shorter.

V lost 1 base and J 3 bases, leaving 10 bases between the germline ends. The CDR3 extends over 15 amino acids. Per germline, CDR1 SGHTA and CDR2 FQGNSA. TCRB transcripts that were expressed got sequenced, as all of the isolated RNA had been reverse transcribed. Data came from immunoSEQ multiplex PCR; TCRdb stores just in-frame clones and leaves some out. The table includes 150,000 to 160,000 clones, 11% detected once. With regard to this clone: Its specificity is not known.

This receptor was identified in a man between 18 and 29 years old in good health. The sequenced material came from central memory CD4+ T cells from blood. This sequence joins TRBV7-2 and TRBJ1-5; possible D gene TRBD1, 5 bases. CDR3 DNA sequence: TGTGCCAGCAGCTTAGGTTTGGGGCCCAATCAGCCCCAGCATTTT. It yields the protein CASSLGLGPNQPQHF.